What follows are 11 T cell receptor beta chains derived from one specimen sequenced in a study of control samples from healthy donors and cancer patients. Profiling relied on immunoSEQ multiplex PCR, and the TCRdb table lists in-frame clones only, not all of them. The sample has some 110,000 clones, more than 75% seen once. The source material was blood. These receptors originate from a woman aged 70 to 79 in good health.

V gene TRBV3-1 (or the pseudogene TRBV3-2) combines with J gene TRBJ2-5; 9 positions agree with TRBD2. The J segment lost 5 bases and the V segment lost 5 bases, leaving 6 bases of the junction unmatched. This CDR3 comprises 14 residues. The germline V gene encodes CDR1 LGHDT and CDR2 YNNKEL (reference sequence). The CDR3 spells CASSEYSGGETQYF. The DNA for the CDR3 is TGTGCCAGCAGCGAGTATAGCGGGGGTGAGACCCAGTACTTC.

This chain uses TRBV27 with TRBJ2-3; D ambiguous. CDR3 length: 14 amino acids. Germline-derived CDR1 and CDR2 are MNHEY and SMNVEV (reference sequence). V shed 4 bases and J shed 1 base, with 9 bases lying between them. The CDR3 loop is CASSSPWGTDTQYF. In DNA, the CDR3 is TGTGCCAGCAGTTCCCCGTGGGGCACAGATACGCAGTATTTT.

In this sample, this clone turned up a few times. This chain links TRBV10-2 with TRBJ2-7, with 11 bases aligning to TRBD2. Germline CDR1 reads WSHSY; CDR2 reads SAAADI. This CDR3 has 14 residues. The trim removed 2 bases at V and 3 bases at J, leaving 0 bases unmatched. The CDR3 DNA follows: TGCGCCAGCAGTGAGGGACTAGCGGGCTACGAGCAGTACTTC. Its translation: CASSEGLAGYEQYF.

The J gene is TRBJ2-2, the V gene TRBV5-1, with 7 bases identical to TRBD1. Germline V CDR1 and CDR2: SGHRS, YFSETQ. This CDR3 has 17 amino acids. The junction had 16 bases not matched to a gene; V was cut back by 5 bases and J by 6 bases. CDR3 protein: CASSGDRDRGRAGELFF. The CDR3 DNA sequence: TGCGCCAGCAGTGGCGACAGGGACCGGGGAAGGGCCGGGGAGCTGTTTTTT.

The CDR3, as DNA: TGTGCCAGCAGCTCGAAGATGGGCACAGATACGCAGTATTTT. Amino acids: CASSSKMGTDTQYF. The V call is TRBV7-2, the J call TRBJ2-3; D remains ambiguous. This CDR3 is built from 14 residues. V was cut by 4 bases and J by 1 base, with 9 bases left in between. In germline, CDR1 is SGHTA, CDR2 FQGNSA.

CDR3 in DNA: TGTGCCAGCAGCTTACTAGCGGGGGGTAATGAGCAGTTCTTC. Its translation: CASSLLAGGNEQFF. The chain couples TRBV11-3 to TRBJ2-1; 11 bases agree with TRBD2. This CDR3 contains 14 residues. The germline V gene encodes CDR1 SGHNT and CDR2 YENEEA. The V and J ends lost 2 bases and 7 bases, in that order; junction bases with no gene match: 1.

The V call is TRBV11-2, the J call TRBJ1-1; D ambiguous. The CDR3 is 13 amino acids. Deletions cut 2 bases from V and 3 bases from J, with 7 bases between. Germline lookup yields CDR1 SGHAT and CDR2 FQNNGV. DNA of the CDR3: TGTGCCAGCAGCTTAACCCGGCACACTGAAGCTTTCTTT. Translated, it gives CASSLTRHTEAFF.

The V gene is TRBV7-3, the J gene TRBJ2-1; 7 bases fit TRBD2. The CDR3 sequence is 17 residues long. The J segment lost 4 bases and the V segment lost 5 bases, leaving 14 bases of the junction unmatched. Germline V lookup: CDR1 SGHTA, CDR2 FQGTGA. In DNA form, the CDR3 reads TGTGCCAGCAGCAAGGCTAGCGGAGGGACCCTATACAATGAGCAGTTCTTC. Translating it yields CASSKASGGTLYNEQFF.

The V and J genes are TRBV5-1 and TRBJ1-3; 7 bases line up with TRBD1. CDR1 and CDR2 (germline): SGHRS, YFSETQ. The V and J ends lost 4 bases and 0 bases, in that order; junction bases with no gene match: 4. The CDR3 loop spans 15 amino acids. This chain's CDR3 is CASSAGQSSGNTIYF. The CDR3, as DNA: TGCGCCAGCAGCGCGGGACAGTCCTCTGGAAACACCATATATTTT.

The CDR3 bases are TGTGCCAGCAGCTTAGGCCCGGGACGGTTAGTTGGCTACACCTTC. This translates into CASSLGPGRLVGYTF. The V call is TRBV7-2, the J call TRBJ1-2, with TRBD1 as a possible D gene (5 bases). Trimming left V 1 base short and J 7 bases short, with 16 bases between. The V gene's germline CDR1 is SGHTA and CDR2 FQGNSA. There are 15 residues in the CDR3.

The chain links TRBV7-9 to TRBJ1-5; D perhaps matches TRBD1 (5 bases). Germline CDR1 is SEHNR and CDR2 is FQNEAQ (reference sequence). The CDR3 runs 17 residues. Trimming took off 3 bases at V and 3 bases at J, with 18 bases between the two ends. The CDR3, as DNA: TGTGCCAGCAGCTTTGGGGGGGTGAACCCGATCAATCAGCCCCAGCATTTT. Amino acid sequence: CASSFGGVNPINQPQHF.